This T cell receptor (beta chain) was identified in a study of shared clonotypes between healthy human individuals. Repertoires were generated with immunoSEQ multiplex PCR, while TCRdb's copy carries only in-frame clones and drops some. The sample lists more than 850,000 clones; 75% to 80% were seen once. Per germline, CDR1 MNHEY and CDR2 SVGAGI. Trimming removed 0 bases at V and 9 bases at J, with 15 bases between. The CDR3 runs to 14 residues. The chain has TRBV6-5 and TRBJ2-7; possibly TRBD1 or TRBD2 for D (7 bases each). The sequencing input was memory CD4+ T cells from PBMCs. As for subset: CD45RA-negative fraction. This TCR was sampled from a young man in good health. Some clones in this sample may be carry-over from other donors' samples. The CDR3 nucleotides read TGTGCCAGCAGTTACTCGAACCAGGGGGGGGTGCAGTACTTC. This encodes CASSYSNQGGVQYF.